This TCR beta chain was sequenced for a study of CD8+CD57+ T cells in acquired aplastic anemia. Study-level findings and limits: CD8+ Simpson's diversity did not differ significantly between patients and controls. Patients shared about 30 CD8+ CDR3 sequences with controls.

The authors sequenced patients whose flow cytometry had shown CD8+CD57+ cell expansion. Trimming cost V 5 bases and J 0 bases, with 14 bases left between them. CDR1 SEHNR and CDR2 FQNEAQ come from the germline V gene (reference sequence). The CDR3 is 16 amino acids. This clonotype was counted many times. Its antigen is unknown. Genomic DNA served as template for TCR beta VDJ and CDR3 profiling. TCRdb redid the calling of the reads with MiXCR, one entry per CDR3 protein. The sample carries 150,000 or so distinct CDR3 sequences, less than 60% recorded once. The TCR was taken from a human donor with aplastic anemia. Input material: sorted CD4+, CD8+, or CD8+CD57+ T cells (not recorded which) from PBMCs. V usage is TRBV7-9 and J usage is TRBJ1-5; no definite D call. The CDR3 sequence is CASSHSSDFSNQPQHF. CDR3 DNA sequence: TGTGCCAGCAGCCATTCAAGTGACTTTAGCAATCAGCCCCAGCATTTT.